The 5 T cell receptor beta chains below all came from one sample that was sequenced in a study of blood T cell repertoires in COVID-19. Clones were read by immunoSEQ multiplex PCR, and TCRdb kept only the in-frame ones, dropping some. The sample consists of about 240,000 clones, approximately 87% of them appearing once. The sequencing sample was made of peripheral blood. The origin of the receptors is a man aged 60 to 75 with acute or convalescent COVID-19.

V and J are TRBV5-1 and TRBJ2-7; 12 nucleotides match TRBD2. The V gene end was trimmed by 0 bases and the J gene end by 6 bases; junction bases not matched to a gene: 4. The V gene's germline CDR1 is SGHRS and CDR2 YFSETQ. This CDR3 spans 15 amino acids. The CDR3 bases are TGCGCCAGCAGCTTGGCTAGCGGGAGGGCCTTCGAGCAGTACTTC. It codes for CASSLASGRAFEQYF.

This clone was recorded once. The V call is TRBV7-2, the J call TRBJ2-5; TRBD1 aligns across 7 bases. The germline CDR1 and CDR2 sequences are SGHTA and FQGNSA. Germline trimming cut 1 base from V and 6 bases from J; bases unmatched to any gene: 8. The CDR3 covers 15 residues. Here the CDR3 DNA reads TGTGCCAGCAGCTTAGGACAGGGTGGTTGGAAGACCCAGTACTTC. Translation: CASSLGQGGWKTQYF.

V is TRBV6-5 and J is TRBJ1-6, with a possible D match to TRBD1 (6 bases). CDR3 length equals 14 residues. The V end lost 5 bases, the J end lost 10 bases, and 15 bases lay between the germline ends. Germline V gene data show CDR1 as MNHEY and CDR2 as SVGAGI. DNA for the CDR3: TGTGCCAGCAGTCCCCAGGGGTCGGAGTCACCCCTCCACTTT. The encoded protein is CASSPQGSESPLHF.

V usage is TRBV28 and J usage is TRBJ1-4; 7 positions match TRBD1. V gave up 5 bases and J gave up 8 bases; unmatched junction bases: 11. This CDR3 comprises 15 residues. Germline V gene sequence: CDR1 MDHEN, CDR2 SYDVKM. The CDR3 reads CASSPPTGRIEKLFF. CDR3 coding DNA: TGTGCCAGCAGTCCTCCGACAGGGCGGATAGAAAAACTGTTTTTT.

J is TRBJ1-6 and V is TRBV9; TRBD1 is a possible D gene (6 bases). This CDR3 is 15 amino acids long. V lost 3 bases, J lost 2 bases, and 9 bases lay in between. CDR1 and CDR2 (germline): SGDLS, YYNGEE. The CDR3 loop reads CASSAGAPYNSPLHF. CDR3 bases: TGTGCCAGCAGCGCAGGGGCACCCTATAATTCACCCCTCCACTTT.